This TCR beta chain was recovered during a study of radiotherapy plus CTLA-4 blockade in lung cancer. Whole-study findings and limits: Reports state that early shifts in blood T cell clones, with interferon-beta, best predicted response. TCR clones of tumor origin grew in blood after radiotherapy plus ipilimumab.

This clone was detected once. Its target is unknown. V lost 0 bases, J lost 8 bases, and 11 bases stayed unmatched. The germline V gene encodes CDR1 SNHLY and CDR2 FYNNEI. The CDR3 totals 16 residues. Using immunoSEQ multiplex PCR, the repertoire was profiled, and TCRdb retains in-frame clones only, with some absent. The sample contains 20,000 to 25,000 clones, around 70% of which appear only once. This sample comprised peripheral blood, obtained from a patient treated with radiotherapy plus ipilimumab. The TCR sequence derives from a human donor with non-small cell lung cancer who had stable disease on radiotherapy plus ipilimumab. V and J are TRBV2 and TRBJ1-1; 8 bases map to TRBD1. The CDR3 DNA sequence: TGTGCCAGCAGTGAAGCGCGTTCCAGGGGGCAGTTGGAAGCTTTCTTT. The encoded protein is CASSEARSRGQLEAFF.